This TCR beta chain originates from a study of T cell changes during pregnancy in multiple sclerosis. Sequencing used immunoSEQ multiplex PCR; TCRdb keeps in-frame clones, though not all of them. The sample yields 30,000 to 40,000 clones, approximately 89% seen once. In its sample, this clone was seen many times. The DNA is left out, because the CDR3 cannot be placed on it with certainty; the CDR3 is given as TCRdb lists it. Sequences were derived from CD8+ T cells from peripheral blood mononuclear cells, sampled in the second trimester of pregnancy. The TCR was taken from a female donor with multiple sclerosis, enrolled in a pregnancy study.

The CDR3 sequence: CTSSQVGAGTTLYF. The J gene is TRBJ2-5, the V gene TRBV1; TRBD1 is taken as the D call from the table, unchecked against the DNA. TRBV1 is listed as a pseudogene. Counting both end residues, the CDR3 totals 14 amino acids.